The clone carrying this TCR beta chain was found a few times. Its target is unknown. At one boundary the junction diverges from the germline segment, which might be a read error. Unique molecular identifiers featured in each of the TCR beta cDNA libraries. TCRdb used MiXCR to reprocess the PCR reads, holding one entry per CDR3 protein. The table lists 150,000 to 200,000 distinct CDR3 sequences, 36% of them singletons, with roughly 28% in the top ten. The data stem from a study of post-analysis software for immune sequencing data. The CDR3 consists of 15 residues. Germline-derived CDR1 and CDR2 are GTSNPN and SVGIG (reference sequence). Study conclusions and caveats: Co-batched samples clustered tightly together by F measure. Roughly 5 TRBV segments, TRBV5-6, TRBV5-1 and TRBV20-1 among them, were found more frequent in patients than controls.

The sample in question was blood, obtained after autologous hematopoietic stem cell transplantation. This TCR was recovered from a girl aged 10-17 years with multiple sclerosis. The chain joins TRBV30 to TRBJ1-6; D might be TRBD1 (5 bases). CDR3 DNA sequence: TGTGCCTGGAGCGAAGGGACGGGGGGAAATTCACCCCCCCACTTT. It is translated as CAWSEGTGGNSPPHF.